This is a list of T cell receptor beta chains from one sample in a study of T cell repertoires in cytomegalovirus infection. TCRdb reprocessed the reads via MiXCR and lists one record per CDR3 protein. The sample yields 200,000 or so distinct CDR3 sequences, roughly 34% seen once. These receptors have no identified antigens. The source material was CD8+ T cells from cultured PBMCs, sampled from culture after CMV antigen stimulation. The receptors stem from a human donor in good health (CMV status not recorded). Some clones in this sample may be carry-over from other donors' samples. The conserved cysteine and the conserved F or W are not part of the CDR3 here. The D gene is left open where the match is weak. For some rows the clone size is stated as once, few or many, or as a class when expanded; others skip it.

V	size	D	J	CDR3
TRBV28	-	TRBD1	TRBJ1-1	ASSFAGTGTNTEAF
TRBV4-1	-	-	TRBJ1-2	ASSLNNANYGYT
TRBV7-7	-	TRBD2	TRBJ2-2	ASSLGDVRTRALTGELF
TRBV20-1	few	TRBD2	TRBJ2-1	SARAPFTSGVYNEQF
TRBV6-6	-	-	TRBJ2-3	ASSYSPGGTDTQY
TRBV20-1	-	-	TRBJ2-3	SASTMTRVVDTQY
TRBV7-9	-	TRBD1	TRBJ1-1	ASSYRDRGSGEMAEAF
TRBV28	-	TRBD1	TRBJ1-1	ASSLLPGLALGQGPEAF
TRBV27	-	-	TRBJ2-7	ASSLMGPDTYEKY
TRBV28	-	-	TRBJ2-1	ASSFTLGNEQF
TRBV7-3	many	-	TRBJ2-1	ASSPGAGNEQF
TRBV4-3	-	TRBD1	TRBJ1-2	ASSQDSGQDYGYT
TRBV7-9	few	TRBD1	TRBJ1-2	ASSLGHRGYGYT
TRBV28	-	TRBD1	TRBJ2-1	ASGDSPKDEQF
TRBV11-2	few	-	TRBJ2-3	ASSPLSRTDTQY
TRBV11-2	few	-	TRBJ2-2	ASSPRDLYTGELF
TRBV7-3	-	TRBD1	TRBJ2-3	ASSSSGTGGDTQY
TRBV10-3	-	-	TRBJ2-1	AISEAPYNEQF
TRBV11-2	once	-	TRBJ2-1	ASSDQEGYNEQF
TRBV2	-	TRBD1	TRBJ2-7	ASSELGQGRPYEQY
TRBV7-9	-	TRBD1	TRBJ2-7	ASSPQGAGYEQY
TRBV27	-	TRBD1	TRBJ2-7	ASSWDRTYEQY
TRBV7-9	many	-	TRBJ2-7	ASSSPLTTSYEQY
TRBV7-9	-	TRBD1	TRBJ1-1	ASSLGQEPPEAF
TRBV7-9	-	-	TRBJ2-3	ASHATNRGIYTDTQY
TRBV7-4	-	-	TRBJ1-3	ASSLTDSGNTIY
TRBV7-6	few	TRBD2	TRBJ2-7	ASSLVGTSGYEQY
TRBV5-5	few	TRBD2	TRBJ2-2	ASSPGLAGVTGELF
TRBV19	-	-	TRBJ2-7	ASSWGLGHYEQY
TRBV6-1	-	-	TRBJ2-1	ASSEIVGLADYNEQF
TRBV4-2	-	-	TRBJ1-6	ASSQVSYNSPLH
TRBV27	-	-	TRBJ2-1	ASSSGLDEQF
TRBV11-2	few	-	TRBJ2-3	ASSPQGDETDTQY